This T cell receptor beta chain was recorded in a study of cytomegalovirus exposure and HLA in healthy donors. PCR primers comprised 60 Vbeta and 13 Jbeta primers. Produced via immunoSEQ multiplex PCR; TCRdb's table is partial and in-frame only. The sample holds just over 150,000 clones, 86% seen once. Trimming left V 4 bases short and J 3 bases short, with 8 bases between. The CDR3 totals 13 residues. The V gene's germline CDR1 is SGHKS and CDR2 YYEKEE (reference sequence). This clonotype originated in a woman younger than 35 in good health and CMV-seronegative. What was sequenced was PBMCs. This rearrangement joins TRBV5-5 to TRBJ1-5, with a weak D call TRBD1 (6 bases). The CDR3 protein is CASSRDNNQPQHF. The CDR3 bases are TGTGCCAGCAGCCGGGACAACAATCAGCCCCAGCATTTT.